This T cell receptor (beta chain) was captured by sequencing in a study of T cell responses to AZD1222 COVID-19 vaccine (dated by TCRdb to the early 2020s). Study-wide context: Because spike-specific TCR depth and breadth did not differ between the two schedules, AZD1222 recipients who got a second dose at roughly 4 weeks were pooled with those who got a second dose at roughly 12 weeks. A total of about 240 trial participants underwent TCR sequencing, of whom 200 to 220 received two doses of AZD1222 and roughly 25 received two doses of the MenACWY control vaccine. Trial participants were enrolled by age into subgroups of 18-55, 56-69 and 70-plus years, and around 150, 28 and 57 TCR-sequenced participants, respectively, were included in these subgroups.

The intended sense of this specimen's time point label: baseline before first vaccination. Vaccinee samples came from UK trials COV001 and COV002, including a single-blind randomized controlled phase 2/3 trial of AZD1222 (ChAdOx1 nCoV-19) in healthy adults. For TCRbeta chain sequencing, PBMC samples were collected from trial participants at day 0 and at day 28 after the second dose. As regards this clone: Its antigen specificity is not known. Per-nucleotide qualities are absent, and no much larger clonotype sits a single base away.

The CDR3 regions of human TCRbeta chains were subjected to immunosequencing. On the study's bioinformatics: TCRs in the repertoires were matched against a reference library of SARS-CoV-2-specific TCRs that had been generated with the MIRA antigen-specificity platform. Breadth meant the fraction of unique TCRs that were SARS-CoV-2-associated, whereas depth meant the fraction of total T cells that were SARS-CoV-2-associated. Using the MIRA data, every spike-specific TCR was mapped to the spike region that the TCR reacted to and assigned to either a CD4 or a CD8 class. Log10-transformed breadth and depth values were compared by one-way ANOVA with Sidak's multiple comparisons tests. TCRdb re-hosts the immuneACCESS table, in-frame sequences only. Its copies lack some clones; in the studies checked, an unresolved V gene accounts for under half of them, and the cause for the rest is not known. The DNA was the basis for D and trimming; V, J and clone size are from that table. The sample contains under 110,000 clones, almost 90% of them found a single time. Approximately 4.7% of the sample is held by the ten biggest clonotypes.

The paper's findings and limits, for the study overall: Participants were mostly white British and included more females than males, and it was suggested by the authors that clonal diversity may have been underestimated. Conclusions about previously exposed vaccinees are limited because only six or seven AZD1222 recipients were SARS-CoV-2 seropositive at baseline. After two AZD1222 doses, spike-specific TCR breadth and depth were significantly higher than at day 0 and than in MenACWY recipients. The 56-69-year group was small, and its depth increase did not reach significance, likely because of low power. Epitopes outside the regions mutated in the B.1.351 and B.1.1.7 variants were reportedly recognized by nearly half of the unique spike-specific TCRs. Because no day 14 peak-response samples were available, repertoires were characterized only after the peak T cell response. The vaccine-associated CD4 TCRs covered the entire spike protein, and the dominant responses fell in regions 160-218 and 743-854.

Between the V and J ends, shortened by 4 bases and 7 bases respectively, the junction contains 8 bases. From the cysteine through the phenylalanine, the CDR3 covers 13 amino acids. Of all the DNA, just the CDR3 is kept, 39 bases in frame from base 1. The germline V gene encodes CDR1 ENHRY and CDR2 SYGVKD. The origin of this receptor is an adult in good health. This specimen consisted of peripheral blood, obtained on day 0 of AZD1222 vaccination. The rearrangement joined TRBV10-3 to TRBJ1-6; the D gene assignment is ambiguous. The nucleotide sequence is given as TGTGCCATCAGTGCTACGGAGAATTCACCCCTCCACTTT. It translates to CAISATENSPLHF.